This is a list of T cell receptor beta chains from one sample in a study of blood T cell repertoires in COVID-19. Generated by immunoSEQ multiplex PCR, the TCRdb table keeps only in-frame clones and is missing some. The data hold 70,000 or so clones, with roughly nine tenths observed a single time. The sample consisted of peripheral blood. These TCRs come from a woman at least 80 years old with acute or convalescent COVID-19. Both conserved end residues are part of each CDR3. A D gene is named only where the DNA matches it firmly. Part of the rows lack a size; the others show once, few, many or a class for expanded clones.

.	.	TRBV6-5	TRBJ1-2	TGTGCCAGCAATGTACAAGTCGGGGGCTACACCTTC	CASNVQVGGYTF
.	.	TRBV5-1	TRBJ1-1	TGCGCCAGCAGCTTTCAGGGGTCGAACACTGAAGCTTTCTTT	CASSFQGSNTEAFF
few	TRBD2	TRBV7-2	TRBJ2-7	TGTGCCAGCAGCCCGTCGGCCGGGACTAGCATAACCTACGAGCAGTACTTC	CASSPSAGTSITYEQYF
.	.	TRBV27	TRBJ1-4	TGTGCCAGCAGTCCCCTCAGGGGCGTCAGAAGCGAAAAACTGTTTTTT	CASSPLRGVRSEKLFF
.	TRBD2	TRBV29-1	TRBJ2-1	TGCAGCGTTGACCCCTTGACTAGCGCTAGCTCCTACAATGAGCAGTTCTTC	CSVDPLTSASSYNEQFF
.	TRBD1	TRBV27	TRBJ1-6	TGTGCCAGCAGTTTAGGGACAGGTTATAATTCACCCCTCCACTTT	CASSLGTGYNSPLHF
.	.	TRBV12-3/TRBV12-4	TRBJ2-7	TGTGCCAGCAGTTTGGGCAGTTACGGCGAGCAGTACTTC	CASSLGSYGEQYF
.	.	TRBV19	TRBJ2-2	TGTGCCAGTAGTCTCACCGGGGAGCTGTTTTTT	CASSLTGELFF
.	.	TRBV2	TRBJ2-1	TGTGCCAGCAGAGGGGGGAGGGGACCCTACAATGAGCAGTTCTTC	CASRGGRGPYNEQFF
.	TRBD1	TRBV6-5	TRBJ1-2	TGTGCCAGCAGTTACTCGAGTGGCAGGGGGCTAGGTGGCTACACCTTC	CASSYSSGRGLGGYTF
.	TRBD1	TRBV28	TRBJ1-5	TGTGCCAGCAGTCCTACAGGGGGCTTGGGTCAGCCCCAGCATTTT	CASSPTGGLGQPQHF
.	TRBD2	TRBV30	TRBJ2-1	TGTGCCTGTTCCGGGAGGACTAACTCCTACAATGAGCAGTTCTTC	CACSGRTNSYNEQFF